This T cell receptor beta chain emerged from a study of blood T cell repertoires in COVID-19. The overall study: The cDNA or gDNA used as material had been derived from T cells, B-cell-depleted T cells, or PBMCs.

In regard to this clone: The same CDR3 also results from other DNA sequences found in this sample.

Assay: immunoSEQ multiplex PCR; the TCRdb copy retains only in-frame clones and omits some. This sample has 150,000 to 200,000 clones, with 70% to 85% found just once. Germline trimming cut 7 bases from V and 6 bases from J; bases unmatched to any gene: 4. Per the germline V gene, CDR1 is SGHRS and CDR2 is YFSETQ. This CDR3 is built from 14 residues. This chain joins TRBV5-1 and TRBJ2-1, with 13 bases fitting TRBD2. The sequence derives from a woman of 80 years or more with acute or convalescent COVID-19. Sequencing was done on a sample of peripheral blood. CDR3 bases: TGCGCCAGCGCCGGACTAGCGGGAGTCAATGAGCAGTTCTTC. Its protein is CASAGLAGVNEQFF.